In this sample, the clone carrying this TCR beta chain turned up many times. Deletions cut 5 bases from V and 4 bases from J, with 17 bases between. Looked up from germline, CDR1 is SGHAT and CDR2 is FQNNGV. The CDR3 is made up of 16 amino acids. TRAV and TRBV primers primed cDNA for both TCRalpha and TCRbeta. TCR amplification used roughly 18 PCR cycles, a constant-region primer and a V-primer adapter. Isolated mRNA was amplified by in vitro transcription. TCRdb reprocessed the reads with MiXCR, giving one entry per CDR3 protein. Found here are 70,000 to 90,000 distinct CDR3 sequences, 15% to 20% of them singletons; the top ten hold over 2.5%. This entry comes from a study of low-dose radiotherapy and immunotherapy resistance in tumors. As for the study in general: Cohort 1 was treated with 0.5 Gy per fraction at 2-week intervals, amounting to 6.5 Gy overall.

This sample's time point: before trial treatment. The sample was PBMCs, taken before treatment. The TCR originated in a male donor with prostate cancer. This chain joins TRBV11-2 and TRBJ2-2; D is ambiguous. The chain's CDR3 is CASSRRSLRRTGELFF. DNA for the CDR3: TGTGCCAGCAGCCGTCGGAGCCTCCGCCGCACCGGGGAGCTGTTTTTT. Looking up the rest from reference TRBV11-2 and TRBJ2-2 gives the full variable domain: EAGVAQSPRYKIIEKRQSVAFWCNPISGHATLYWYQQILGQGPKLLIQFQNNGVVDDSQLPKDRFSAERLKGVDSTLKIQPAKLEDSAVYLCASSRRSLRRTGELFFGEGSRLTVL.